This T cell receptor beta chain was observed in a study of CD8 T cells in ankylosing spondylitis. This clonotype appeared many times. What it binds is not known. Per germline, CDR1 SEHNR and CDR2 FQNEAQ (reference sequence). V dropped 5 bases and J dropped 8 bases, with 15 bases sitting between them. This CDR3 has 13 residues. Molecular-barcoded quantitative 5'-RACE produced these TCR beta libraries. From the 5' RACE reads, TCRdb called clonotypes with MiXCR, one entry per CDR3 protein. The top ten hold approximately 12% of the sample, which has about 36,000 distinct CDR3 sequences, 6% seen once. The study, taken as a whole, reports: Earlier work had already found some motif variants in reactive arthritis synovial fluid and blood. With a CD8+ phenotype, disease-linked clones were relatively rare in peripheral blood.

The sequence was collected from a male donor with ankylosing spondylitis or in good health (not recorded which). This rearrangement joins TRBV7-9 to TRBJ1-1; no clear D gene. Sequencing was carried out using blood, either unsorted or a sorted T cell fraction (not recorded which). CDR3 DNA sequence: TGTGCCAGCAGCACAACCAGTGCGCTGGAAGCTTTCTTT. Protein product: CASSTTSALEAFF. The variable domain in full, completed from reference TRBV7-9 and TRBJ1-1, reads DTGVSQNPRHKITKRGQNVTFRCDPISEHNRLYWYRQTLGQGPEFLTYFQNEAQLEKSRLLSDRFSAERPKGSFSTLEIQRTEQGDSAMYLCASSTTSALEAFFGQGTRLTVV.